This TCR beta chain was documented in a study of T cells in Graves' hyperthyroidism and ophthalmopathy. At the level of the study: Upon initial diagnosis and before any treatment, peripheral blood was collected.

Stable Graves' hyperthyroidism denoted no ophthalmopathy progression over 18 months. On the basis of clinical symptoms, serum thyroxine and TRAb, thyroid ultrasound and orbital computed tomography, diagnoses were made. Authors of the study amplified TCR beta CDR3 regions from RNA transcripts. Researchers ran a first-round RT-PCR on the TCR CDR3 using the HTBI primer set. TCRdb passed the multiplex PCR reads through MiXCR, listing each CDR3 protein once. The table lists around 450,000 distinct CDR3 sequences, 15% to 19% of them singletons, with over 12% in the top ten. The sequence was collected from a woman aged 18-29 years with Graves' hyperthyroidism. The sequenced sample was blood.

Written as DNA, the CDR3 is TGTGCCAGCCAACAGGGACAGGTGAACTATAATTCACCCCTCCACTTT. Its translation: CASQQGQVNYNSPLHF. V and J are TRBV28 and TRBJ1-6; 8 positions match TRBD1. Germline assignment: CDR1 MDHEN and CDR2 SYDVKM. CDR3 length equals 16 residues. V shed 8 bases, J shed 3 bases, and the junction held 9 bases outside the gene matches.